The subject of this entry is one T cell receptor beta chain. Its specificity is unknown. Primers: 60 Vbeta forward and 13 Jbeta reverse. Profiling relied on immunoSEQ multiplex PCR, and the TCRdb table lists in-frame clones only, not all of them. This repertoire shows nearly 300,000 clones, roughly 85% found once; its top ten account for roughly 4%. These data belong to a study of cytomegalovirus exposure and HLA in healthy donors. General study findings and limits: Among CMV-associated TCR beta chains, most appeared HLA-restricted in a later analysis. Some V segments (TRBV6-2 and TRBV6-3 among them) were excluded as indistinguishable.

The germline CDR1 and CDR2 sequences are SGHNT and YYREEE (reference sequence). V lost 2 bases to trimming and J lost 5 bases; unmatched junction nucleotides: 4. The CDR3 covers 15 residues. Donors had nominal health at sampling but likely had unrecorded immune exposures. V and J are TRBV5-4 and TRBJ2-1; 10 bases map to TRBD1. Sample: PBMCs. The TCR comes from a man aged 40-49 years in good health and CMV-seropositive. CDR3 in DNA: TGTGCCAGCAGCTTCGGACAGGGGGGAGACAATGAGCAGTTCTTC. Protein product: CASSFGQGGDNEQFF.